This is a list of T cell receptor beta chains from one sample in a study of T cells in Graves' hyperthyroidism and ophthalmopathy. TCRdb called the multiplex PCR reads again in MiXCR, with one record for every CDR3 protein. The sample holds 150,000 or so distinct CDR3 sequences, around 20% seen once. Source material: blood. The origin of the receptors is a woman aged 45-60 years with Graves' hyperthyroidism that later progressed to Graves' ophthalmopathy. The CDR3 runs from the conserved cysteine through the conserved F or W. D genes are given only for firm matches. Part of the rows lack a size; the others show once, few, many or a class for expanded clones.

TGCGCCAGCAGCCCCGAAAATGCGAACACCGGGGAGCTGTTTTTT | CASSPENANTGELFF | - | TRBJ2-2 | - | TRBV5-1
TGTGCCAGCAGTTTCAGCGCCGGAAAGGACCAAGAGACCCAGTACTTC | CASSFSAGKDQETQYF | - | TRBJ2-5 | many | TRBV28
TGTGCCAGCGGATTACCGGGACAGGGGGCGACTGAAGCTTTCTTT | CASGLPGQGATEAFF | TRBD1 | TRBJ1-1 | many | TRBV28
TGTGCCAGCAGGGACAGCAATCAGCCCCAGCATTTT | CASRDSNQPQHF | - | TRBJ1-5 | many | TRBV28
TGCAGCGGATCGACGAAGATCGACACTGAAGCTTTCTTT | CSGSTKIDTEAFF | - | TRBJ1-1 | - | TRBV29-1
TGTGCCAGCAGCCGACAGGGGACGGCGAACACTGAAGCTTTCTTT | CASSRQGTANTEAFF | TRBD1 | TRBJ1-1 | many | TRBV12-3/TRBV12-4
TGCGCCAGCAGCTTGTTTCCAGTCATGAACACTGAAGCTTTCTTT | CASSLFPVMNTEAFF | - | TRBJ1-1 | - | TRBV5-1
TGTGCCTGGGGATTAGATGCGCAGTATTTT | CAWGLDAQYF | - | TRBJ2-3 | - | TRBV30
TGCAGTGCTAACGGAAACCCTCCGAGGTCCTACGAGCAGTACTTC | CSANGNPPRSYEQYF | - | TRBJ2-7 | many | TRBV20-1
TGTGCCAGCAGTTATTCTGGAGGGAATCAGCCCCAGCATTTT | CASSYSGGNQPQHF | - | TRBJ1-5 | many | TRBV6-6
TGTGCCAGCAGCCGGGCGGGGGGCAATGAGCAGTTCTTC | CASSRAGGNEQFF | TRBD2 | TRBJ2-1 | many | TRBV3-1
TGTGCCAGCAGTTTAGGACAGGGGGTCCAAGAGACCCAGTACTTC | CASSLGQGVQETQYF | TRBD1 | TRBJ2-5 | many | TRBV12-3/TRBV12-4
TGCAGTGCTTCTCGGGACAGGGCGGCGGGTGAGCAGTTCTTC | CSASRDRAAGEQFF | TRBD1 | TRBJ2-1 | - | TRBV20-1
TGTGCCAGCAGTGCGAGGTGGGGGTCTGAAGCTTTCTTT | CASSARWGSEAFF | - | TRBJ1-1 | many | TRBV28
TGTGCCAGCAGTTTAGAAGGGCATAGCAATCAGCCCCAGCATTTT | CASSLEGHSNQPQHF | - | TRBJ1-5 | - | TRBV28
TGTGCCAGTAGTCCGGGACTAGCGGGATTACGCACAGATACGCAGTATTTT | CASSPGLAGLRTDTQYF | TRBD2 | TRBJ2-3 | - | TRBV19
TGTGCCAGCAGGTCCATCTCCCTCACAGAGCAGTACTTC | CASRSISLTEQYF | - | TRBJ2-7 | many | TRBV11-2
TGCAGTGGTGGGACAGGGAGTGTTTATGGCTACACCTTC | CSGGTGSVYGYTF | TRBD1 | TRBJ1-2 | many | TRBV20-1
TGCAGTGCTGGGAACTTTAATGAAAAACTGTTTTTT | CSAGNFNEKLFF | - | TRBJ1-4 | large | TRBV20-1
TGTGCCAGCAGCCAAGAGACAGCGGGAGCAACAGATACGCAGTATTTT | CASSQETAGATDTQYF | TRBD2 | TRBJ2-3 | many | TRBV3-1
TGTGCCAGCAGCCACCGGGGGGTAAATTCACCCCTCCACTTT | CASSHRGVNSPLHF | - | TRBJ1-6 | many | TRBV3-1
TGCGCCAGCAGCTCAGGGACTAGCGGGGCTCTCTACGAGCAGTACTTC | CASSSGTSGALYEQYF | TRBD2 | TRBJ2-7 | - | TRBV5-1
TGTGCCAGCAGTGCCCTCGGGTGGGGACGTGGGGGAGAGACCCAGTACTTC | CASSALGWGRGGETQYF | - | TRBJ2-5 | few | TRBV6-2/TRBV6-3
TGTGCCTCCACAGATAACTATGGCTACACCTTC | CASTDNYGYTF | - | TRBJ1-2 | many | TRBV30
TGTGCCAGCAGTTACCAGACAGGGGCTTTTAACACTGAAGCTTTCTTT | CASSYQTGAFNTEAFF | TRBD1 | TRBJ1-1 | - | TRBV6-5
TGCGCCAGCAGCTTACAAAGCGGGGGCACAGATACGCAGTATTTT | CASSLQSGGTDTQYF | TRBD2 | TRBJ2-3 | - | TRBV5-1
TGTGCCAGCAGCTCGTGGGGTTCGGGACTAGGGGACAATGAGCAGTTCTTC | CASSSWGSGLGDNEQFF | TRBD2 | TRBJ2-1 | - | TRBV11-2
TGTGCTAGTGGTTTGGTACCACTAGGGGGGAGGGGCAACAATGAGCAGTTCTTC | CASGLVPLGGRGNNEQFF | - | TRBJ2-1 | few | TRBV12-5
TGTGCCAGCAGTGTCCGGGACCGCTCCACTAACACCATATATTTT | CASSVRDRSTNTIYF | - | TRBJ1-3 | many | TRBV2
TGTGCCAGCAGCCAAAACCGGGACTTCCACTCCTACGAGCAGTACTTC | CASSQNRDFHSYEQYF | - | TRBJ2-7 | many | TRBV2
TGTGCCAGTAGTATGGGGACTCTACCGAGCATTCAGTACTTC | CASSMGTLPSIQYF | - | TRBJ2-4 | - | TRBV19
TGCAGTGCAGATGGACAGGGAGAAAACACCATATATTTT | CSADGQGENTIYF | TRBD1 | TRBJ1-3 | - | TRBV20-1
TGTGCCAGCAGCTTGGGACAGGGGAGGGATACGCAGTATTTT | CASSLGQGRDTQYF | TRBD1 | TRBJ2-3 | - | TRBV7-3
TGTGCCAGTAGTCACCAGGGGGATGGCTACACCTTC | CASSHQGDGYTF | TRBD1 | TRBJ1-2 | - | TRBV19
TGTGCCAGCAGCTCCATCGGGGGTAGCGGCTCCTACAATGAGCAGTTCTTC | CASSSIGGSGSYNEQFF | - | TRBJ2-1 | many | TRBV7-8
TGTGCCAGCAGCGGAGGACTAGCGGAAAGCTCCTACGAGCAGTACTTC | CASSGGLAESSYEQYF | TRBD2 | TRBJ2-7 | many | TRBV7-9
TGTGCCAGCAGCCAAAATGGGACCAGACATTACAATGAGCAGTTCTTC | CASSQNGTRHYNEQFF | - | TRBJ2-1 | - | TRBV3-1
TGCAGTGGGATCCGACAGGGCAATCAGCCCCAGCATTTT | CSGIRQGNQPQHF | - | TRBJ1-5 | many | TRBV20-1
TGTGCCAGCAGTTCCGGACAGGGAAATGAAAAACTGTTTTTT | CASSSGQGNEKLFF | TRBD1 | TRBJ1-4 | many | TRBV7-9
TGTGCCAGCTCAGCAGGGGGCCAAAACGGACTCGAGCAGTACTTC | CASSAGGQNGLEQYF | TRBD1 | TRBJ2-7 | - | TRBV18
TGCAGTGCTTCTGGGGGTAGCGGCAAGTACAATGAGCAGTTCTTC | CSASGGSGKYNEQFF | - | TRBJ2-1 | many | TRBV20-1
TGTGCCGGGACGAGAGTCCAGGCGTACGAGCAGTACTTC | CAGTRVQAYEQYF | - | TRBJ2-7 | many | TRBV2
TGTGCCAGCAGCTTAATCGGGGTGATAAACATTCAGTACTTC | CASSLIGVINIQYF | - | TRBJ2-4 | - | TRBV7-2
TGTGCCAGCAGGCGGACTAGCGGAGCCTACGAGCAGTACTTC | CASRRTSGAYEQYF | TRBD2 | TRBJ2-7 | many | TRBV28
TGTGCCAGCAACAGGGGTGGGGGGACTGAAGCTTTCTTT | CASNRGGGTEAFF | TRBD1 | TRBJ1-1 | - | TRBV2
TGTGCCAGCAGCTCGCCTGGCGGGAGAAGCGACGAGCAGTACTTC | CASSSPGGRSDEQYF | TRBD2 | TRBJ2-7 | many | TRBV5-4
TGTGCCAGCAGCTTAGCGGGAGAAAGGGTTGAGCAGTTCTTC | CASSLAGERVEQFF | - | TRBJ2-1 | many | TRBV11-1
TGTGCCAGCAGCTTAAGCCGCTCCTATAATTCACCCCTCCACTTT | CASSLSRSYNSPLHF | - | TRBJ1-6 | few | TRBV11-2
TGCGCCAGCAGCTTGACGGACAAGGGCACAGATACGCAGTATTTT | CASSLTDKGTDTQYF | - | TRBJ2-3 | - | TRBV5-1
TGTGCCAGCAGTTCCGGTGGTAGCGTCTACGAGCAGTACTTC | CASSSGGSVYEQYF | - | TRBJ2-7 | many | TRBV28
TGCGCCAGCAGATCCGGGACAAACTACGAGCAGTACTTC | CASRSGTNYEQYF | - | TRBJ2-7 | many | TRBV10-2